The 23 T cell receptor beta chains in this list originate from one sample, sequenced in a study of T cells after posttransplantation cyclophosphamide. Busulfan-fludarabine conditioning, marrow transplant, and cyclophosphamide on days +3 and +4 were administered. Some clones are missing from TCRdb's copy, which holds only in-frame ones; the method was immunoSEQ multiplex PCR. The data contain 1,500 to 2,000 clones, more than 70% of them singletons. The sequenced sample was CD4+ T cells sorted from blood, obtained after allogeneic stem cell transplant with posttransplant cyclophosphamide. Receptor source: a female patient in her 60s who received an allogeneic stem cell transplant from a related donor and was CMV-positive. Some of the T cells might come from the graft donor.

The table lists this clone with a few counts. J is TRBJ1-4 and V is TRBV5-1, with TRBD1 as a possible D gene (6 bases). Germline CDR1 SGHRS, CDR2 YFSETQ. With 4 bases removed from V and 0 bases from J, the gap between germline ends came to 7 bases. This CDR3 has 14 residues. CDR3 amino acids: CASSRGSTNEKLFF. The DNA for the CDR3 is TGCGCCAGCAGCAGGGGGTCAACTAATGAAAAACTGTTTTTT. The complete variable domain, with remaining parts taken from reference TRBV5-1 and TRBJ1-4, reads KAGVTQTPRYLIKTRGQQVTLSCSPISGHRSVSWYQQTPGQGLQFLFEYFSETQRNKGNFPGRFSGRQFSNSRSEMNVSTLELGDSALYLCASSRGSTNEKLFFGSGTQLSVL.

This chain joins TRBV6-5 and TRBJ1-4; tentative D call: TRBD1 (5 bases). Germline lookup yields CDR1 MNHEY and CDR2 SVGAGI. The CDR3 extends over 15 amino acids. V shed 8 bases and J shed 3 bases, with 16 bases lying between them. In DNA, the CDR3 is TGTGCCAGCGGCGACCCAGGGCGATCTAATGAAAAACTGTTTTTT. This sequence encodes CASGDPGRSNEKLFF.

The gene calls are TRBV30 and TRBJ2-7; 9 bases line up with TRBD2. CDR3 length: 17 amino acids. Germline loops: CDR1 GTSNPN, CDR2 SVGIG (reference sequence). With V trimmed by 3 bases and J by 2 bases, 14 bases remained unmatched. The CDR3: CAWSFPPRLAVTYEQYF. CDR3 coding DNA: TGTGCCTGGAGCTTTCCCCCTCGACTAGCGGTTACCTACGAGCAGTACTTC.

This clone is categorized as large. CDR3 region: CASSYGADSGNTIYF. In DNA form, the CDR3 reads TGTGCCAGCAGTTACGGGGCGGACTCTGGAAACACCATATATTTT. This chain connects TRBV6-5 to TRBJ1-3, with D perhaps matching TRBD1 (5 bases). In germline, CDR1 is MNHEY, CDR2 SVGAGI. The CDR3 consists of 15 residues. V was clipped by 2 bases and J by 0 bases, with 8 bases between them.

CDR3 loop: CASSLTGNSNQPQHF. CDR3 DNA sequence: TGTGCCAGCAGTTTAACGGGTAATAGCAATCAGCCCCAGCATTTT. This chain joins TRBV28 and TRBJ1-5; no clear D. Germline V gene lookup returns CDR1 MDHEN and CDR2 SYDVKM. V lost 2 bases and J 0 bases, leaving 8 bases between the germline ends. The CDR3 length is 15 residues.

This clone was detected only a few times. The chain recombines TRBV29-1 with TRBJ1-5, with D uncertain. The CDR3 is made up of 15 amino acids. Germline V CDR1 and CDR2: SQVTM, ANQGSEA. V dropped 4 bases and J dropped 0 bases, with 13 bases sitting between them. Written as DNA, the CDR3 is TGCAGCGTTGGGCTTGGACTCAGTAGCAATCAGCCCCAGCATTTT. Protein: CSVGLGLSSNQPQHF.

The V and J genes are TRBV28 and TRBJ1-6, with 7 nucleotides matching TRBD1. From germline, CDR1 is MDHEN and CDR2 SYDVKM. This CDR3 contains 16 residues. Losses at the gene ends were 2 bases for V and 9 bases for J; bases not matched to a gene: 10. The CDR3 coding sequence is TGTGCCAGCAGTTTAAAGAAAAACAGGGGAACTTCACCCCTCCACTTT. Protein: CASSLKKNRGTSPLHF.

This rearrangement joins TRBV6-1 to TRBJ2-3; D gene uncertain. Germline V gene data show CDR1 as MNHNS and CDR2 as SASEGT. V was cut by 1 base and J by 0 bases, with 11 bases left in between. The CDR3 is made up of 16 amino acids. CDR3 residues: CASSEVLSVSTDTQYF. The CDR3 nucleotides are TGTGCCAGCAGTGAAGTTTTGTCGGTTAGCACAGATACGCAGTATTTT.

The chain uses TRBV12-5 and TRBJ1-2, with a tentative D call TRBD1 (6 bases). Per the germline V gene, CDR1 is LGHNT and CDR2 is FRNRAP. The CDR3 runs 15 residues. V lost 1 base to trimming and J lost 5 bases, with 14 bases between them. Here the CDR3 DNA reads TGTGCTAGTGGTTTGGCCTCAGGGGCCGAGTATGGCTACACCTTC. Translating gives CASGLASGAEYGYTF.

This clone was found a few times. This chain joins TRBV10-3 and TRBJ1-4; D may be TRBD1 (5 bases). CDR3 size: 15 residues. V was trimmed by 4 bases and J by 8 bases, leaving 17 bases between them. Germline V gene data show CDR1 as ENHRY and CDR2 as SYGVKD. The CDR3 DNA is TGTGCCATCAGTGTTGGGGGGGTGTGGGAAGAAAAACTGTTTTTT. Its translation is CAISVGGVWEEKLFF.

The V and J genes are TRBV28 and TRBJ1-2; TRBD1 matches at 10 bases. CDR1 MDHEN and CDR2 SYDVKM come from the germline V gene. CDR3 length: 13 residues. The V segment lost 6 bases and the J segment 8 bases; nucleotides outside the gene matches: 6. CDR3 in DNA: TGTGCCAGCAGGCTGGGGACAGGGGAGGGCTACACCTTC. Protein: CASRLGTGEGYTF.

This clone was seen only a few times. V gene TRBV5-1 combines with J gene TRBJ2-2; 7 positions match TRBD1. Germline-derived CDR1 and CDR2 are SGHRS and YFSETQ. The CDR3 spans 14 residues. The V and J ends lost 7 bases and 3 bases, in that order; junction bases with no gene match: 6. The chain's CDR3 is CASRRQGDTGELFF. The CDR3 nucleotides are TGCGCCAGCCGGAGGCAGGGGGACACCGGGGAGCTGTTTTTT.

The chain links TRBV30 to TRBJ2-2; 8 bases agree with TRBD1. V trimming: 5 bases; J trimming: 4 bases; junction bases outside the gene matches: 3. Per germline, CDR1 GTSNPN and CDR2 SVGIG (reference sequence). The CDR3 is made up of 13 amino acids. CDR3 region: CAWDRGGTGELFF. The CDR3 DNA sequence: TGTGCCTGGGACAGGGGTGGCACCGGGGAGCTGTTTTTT.

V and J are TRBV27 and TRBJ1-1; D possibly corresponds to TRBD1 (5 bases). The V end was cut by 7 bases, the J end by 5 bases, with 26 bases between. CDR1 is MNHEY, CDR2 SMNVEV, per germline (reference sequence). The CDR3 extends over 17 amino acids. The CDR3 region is CASTLRGGSGVETEAFF. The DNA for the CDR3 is TGTGCCAGCACCCTACGGGGGGGGTCGGGAGTGGAGACTGAAGCTTTCTTT.

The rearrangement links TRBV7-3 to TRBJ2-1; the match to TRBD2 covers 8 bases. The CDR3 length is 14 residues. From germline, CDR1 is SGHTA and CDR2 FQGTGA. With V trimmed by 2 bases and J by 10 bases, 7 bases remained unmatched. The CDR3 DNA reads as TGTGCCAGCAGCTTATCCAGCGGGAGCTGGGAGCAGTTCTTC. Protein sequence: CASSLSSGSWEQFF.

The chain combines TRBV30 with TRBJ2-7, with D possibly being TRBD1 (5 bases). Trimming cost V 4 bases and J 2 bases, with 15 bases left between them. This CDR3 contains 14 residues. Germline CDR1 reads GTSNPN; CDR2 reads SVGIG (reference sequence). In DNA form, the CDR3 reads TGTGCCTGGACTCCCCAGACAGTAGCCTACGAGCAGTACTTC. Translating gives CAWTPQTVAYEQYF.

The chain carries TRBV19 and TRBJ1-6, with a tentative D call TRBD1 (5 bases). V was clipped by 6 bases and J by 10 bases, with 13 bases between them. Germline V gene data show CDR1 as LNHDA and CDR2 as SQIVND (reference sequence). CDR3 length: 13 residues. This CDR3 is CASSPVRASPLHF. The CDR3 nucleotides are TGTGCCAGTAGCCCGGTCAGGGCATCACCCCTCCACTTT.

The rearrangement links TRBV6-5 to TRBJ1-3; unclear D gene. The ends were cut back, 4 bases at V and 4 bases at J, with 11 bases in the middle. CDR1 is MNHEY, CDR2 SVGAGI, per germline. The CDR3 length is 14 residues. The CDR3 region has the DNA TGTGCCAGCAGTTTGGCGGGAATCGGAAACACCATATATTTT. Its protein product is CASSLAGIGNTIYF.

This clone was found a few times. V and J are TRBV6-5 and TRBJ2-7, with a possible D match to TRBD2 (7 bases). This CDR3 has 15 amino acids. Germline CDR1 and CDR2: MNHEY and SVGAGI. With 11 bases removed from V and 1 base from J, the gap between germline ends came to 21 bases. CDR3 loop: CAGGAGALPSYEQYF. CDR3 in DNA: TGTGCCGGGGGGGCGGGGGCCTTACCATCCTACGAGCAGTACTTC.

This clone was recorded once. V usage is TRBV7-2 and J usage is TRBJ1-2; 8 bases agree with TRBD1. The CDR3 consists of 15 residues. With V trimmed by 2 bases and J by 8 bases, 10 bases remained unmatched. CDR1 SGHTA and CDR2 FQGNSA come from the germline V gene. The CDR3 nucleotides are TGTGCCAGCAGCTTAATCGCCCAGGGGGCGGAAGGCTACACCTTC. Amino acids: CASSLIAQGAEGYTF.

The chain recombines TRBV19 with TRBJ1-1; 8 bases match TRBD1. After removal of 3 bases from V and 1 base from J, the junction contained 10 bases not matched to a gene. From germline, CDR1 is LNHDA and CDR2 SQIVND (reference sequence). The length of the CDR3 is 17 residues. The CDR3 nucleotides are TGTGCCAGTAGTATTCGAGGACAGGGTCGAGGGAACACTGAAGCTTTCTTT. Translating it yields CASSIRGQGRGNTEAFF.

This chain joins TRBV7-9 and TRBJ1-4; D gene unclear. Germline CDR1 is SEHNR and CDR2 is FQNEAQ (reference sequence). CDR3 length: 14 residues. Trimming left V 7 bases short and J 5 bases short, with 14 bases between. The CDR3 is CASTAWAGNEKLFF. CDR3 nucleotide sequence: TGTGCCAGCACCGCGTGGGCGGGAAATGAAAAACTGTTTTTT.

The CDR3 region is CASSLAGGPQGGNTEAFF. In DNA form, the CDR3 reads TGTGCCAGCAGCTTAGCGGGAGGGCCACAGGGGGGAAACACTGAAGCTTTCTTT. The rearrangement uses TRBV7-9 and TRBJ1-1, with TRBD1 matching over 8 bases. The CDR3 totals 18 residues. CDR1 is SEHNR, CDR2 FQNEAQ, per germline (reference sequence). The V gene end was trimmed by 0 bases and the J gene end by 2 bases; junction bases not matched to a gene: 11.